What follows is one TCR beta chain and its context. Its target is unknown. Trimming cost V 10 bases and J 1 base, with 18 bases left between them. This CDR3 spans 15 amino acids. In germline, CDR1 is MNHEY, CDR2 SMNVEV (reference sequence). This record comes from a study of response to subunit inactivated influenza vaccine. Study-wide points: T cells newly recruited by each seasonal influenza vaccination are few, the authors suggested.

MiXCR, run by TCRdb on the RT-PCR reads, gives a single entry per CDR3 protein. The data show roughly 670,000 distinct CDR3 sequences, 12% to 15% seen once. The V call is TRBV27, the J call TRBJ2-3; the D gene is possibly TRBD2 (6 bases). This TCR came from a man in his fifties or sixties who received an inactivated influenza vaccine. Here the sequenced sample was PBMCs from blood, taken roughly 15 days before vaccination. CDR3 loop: CATGSGVLGTDTQYF. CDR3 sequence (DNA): TGTGCCACCGGCTCGGGGGTACTGGGCACAGATACGCAGTATTTT.